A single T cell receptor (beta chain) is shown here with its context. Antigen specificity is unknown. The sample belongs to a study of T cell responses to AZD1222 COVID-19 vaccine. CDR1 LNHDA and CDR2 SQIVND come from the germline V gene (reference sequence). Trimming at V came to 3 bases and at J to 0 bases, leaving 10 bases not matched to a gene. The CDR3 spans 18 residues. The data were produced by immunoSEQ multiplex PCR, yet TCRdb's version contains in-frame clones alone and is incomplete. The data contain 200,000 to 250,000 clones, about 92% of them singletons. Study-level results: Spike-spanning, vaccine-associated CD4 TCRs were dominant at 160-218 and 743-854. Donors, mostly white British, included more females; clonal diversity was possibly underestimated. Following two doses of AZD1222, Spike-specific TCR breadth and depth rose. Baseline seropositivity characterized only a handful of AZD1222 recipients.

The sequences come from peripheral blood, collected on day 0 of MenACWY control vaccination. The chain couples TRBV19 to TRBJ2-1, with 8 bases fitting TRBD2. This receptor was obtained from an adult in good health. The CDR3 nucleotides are TGTGCCAGTAGTATCGGTTTCGGGGGGGGCAGCTCCTACAATGAGCAGTTCTTC. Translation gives CASSIGFGGGSSYNEQFF.